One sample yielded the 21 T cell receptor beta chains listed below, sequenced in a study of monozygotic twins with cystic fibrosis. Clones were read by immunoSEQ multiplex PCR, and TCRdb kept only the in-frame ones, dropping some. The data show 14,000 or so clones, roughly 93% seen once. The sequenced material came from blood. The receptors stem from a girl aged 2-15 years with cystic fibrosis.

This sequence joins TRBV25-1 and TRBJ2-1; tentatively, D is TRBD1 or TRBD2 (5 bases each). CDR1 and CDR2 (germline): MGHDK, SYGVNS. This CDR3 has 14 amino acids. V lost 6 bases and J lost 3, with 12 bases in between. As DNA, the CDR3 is TGTGCCAGCAGCCGGGACCTAATCTACAATGAGCAGTTCTTC. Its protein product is CASSRDLIYNEQFF.

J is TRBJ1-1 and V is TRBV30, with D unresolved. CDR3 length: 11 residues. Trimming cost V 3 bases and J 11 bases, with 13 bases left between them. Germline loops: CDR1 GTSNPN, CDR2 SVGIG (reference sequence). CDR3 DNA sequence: TGTGCCTGGAGCCAGAGACTCGAGGCTTTCTTT. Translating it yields CAWSQRLEAFF.

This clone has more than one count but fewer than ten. CDR3 nucleotides: TGTGCCAGCAGCTTAGGGTCGAACGAGCAGTACTTC. Translation: CASSLGSNEQYF. The rearrangement joins TRBV7-8 to TRBJ2-7; D gene ambiguous. The CDR3 sequence is 12 residues long. Germline values: CDR1 SGHVS, CDR2 FQNEAQ. Trimming removed 1 base from V and 5 bases from J, with 6 bases in between.

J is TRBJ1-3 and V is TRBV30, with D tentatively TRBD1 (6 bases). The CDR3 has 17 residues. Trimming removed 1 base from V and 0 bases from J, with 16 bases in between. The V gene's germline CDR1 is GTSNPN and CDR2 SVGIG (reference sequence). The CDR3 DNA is TGTGCCTGGAGTGGAGACAGGTCGACTTACTCTGGAAACACCATATATTTT. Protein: CAWSGDRSTYSGNTIYF.

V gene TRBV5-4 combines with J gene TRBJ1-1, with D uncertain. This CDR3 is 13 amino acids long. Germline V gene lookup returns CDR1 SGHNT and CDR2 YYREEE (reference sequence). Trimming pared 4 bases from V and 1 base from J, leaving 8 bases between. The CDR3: CASSPQANTEAFF. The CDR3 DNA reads TGTGCCAGCAGCCCGCAGGCGAACACTGAAGCTTTCTTT. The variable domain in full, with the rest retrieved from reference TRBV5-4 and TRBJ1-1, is ETGVTQSPTHLIKTRGQQVTLRCSSQSGHNTVSWYQQALGQGPQFIFQYYREEENGRGNFPPRFSGLQFPNYSSELNVNALELDDSALYLCASSPQANTEAFFGQGTRLTVV.

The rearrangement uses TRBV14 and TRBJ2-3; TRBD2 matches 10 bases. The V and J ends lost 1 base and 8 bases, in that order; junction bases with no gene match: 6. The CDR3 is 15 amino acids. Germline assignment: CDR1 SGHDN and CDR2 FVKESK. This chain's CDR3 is CASSQVPSGRGTQYF. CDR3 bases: TGTGCCAGCAGCCAAGTCCCTAGCGGGAGAGGTACGCAGTATTTT.

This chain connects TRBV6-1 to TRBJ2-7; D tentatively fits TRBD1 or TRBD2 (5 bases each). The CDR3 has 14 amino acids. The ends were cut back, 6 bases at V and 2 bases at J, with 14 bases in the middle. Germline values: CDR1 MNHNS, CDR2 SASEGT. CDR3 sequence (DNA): TGTGCCAGCAGCCAGCCATGGGGACCCTACGAGCAGTACTTC. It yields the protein CASSQPWGPYEQYF.

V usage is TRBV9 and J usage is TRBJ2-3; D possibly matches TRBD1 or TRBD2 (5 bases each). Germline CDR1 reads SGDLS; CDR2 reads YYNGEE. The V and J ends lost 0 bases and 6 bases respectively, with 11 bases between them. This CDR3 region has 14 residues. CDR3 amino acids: CASSVGIWGDTQYF. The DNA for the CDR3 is TGTGCCAGCAGCGTAGGTATTTGGGGGGATACGCAGTATTTT.

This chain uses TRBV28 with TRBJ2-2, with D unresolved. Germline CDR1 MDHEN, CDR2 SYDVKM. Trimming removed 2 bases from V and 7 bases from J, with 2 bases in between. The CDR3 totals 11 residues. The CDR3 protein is CASSLVGELFF. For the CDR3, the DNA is TGTGCCAGCAGTTTAGTCGGGGAGCTGTTTTTT.

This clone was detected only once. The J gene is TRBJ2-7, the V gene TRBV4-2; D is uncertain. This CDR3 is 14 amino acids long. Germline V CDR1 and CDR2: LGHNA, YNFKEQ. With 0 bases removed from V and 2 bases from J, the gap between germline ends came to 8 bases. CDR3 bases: TGTGCCAGCAGCCAAGATCTTGGGGCCTACGAGCAGTACTTC. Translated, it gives CASSQDLGAYEQYF.

CDR3 sequence: CAISDGGNQPQHF. Here the CDR3 DNA reads TGTGCCATCAGTGACGGGGGAAATCAGCCCCAGCATTTT. The rearrangement links TRBV10-3 to TRBJ1-5; D may be TRBD1 (5 bases). CDR1 and CDR2 from the germline V gene are ENHRY and SYGVKD. V lost 3 bases and J lost 4, with 7 bases in between. This CDR3 region has 13 residues.

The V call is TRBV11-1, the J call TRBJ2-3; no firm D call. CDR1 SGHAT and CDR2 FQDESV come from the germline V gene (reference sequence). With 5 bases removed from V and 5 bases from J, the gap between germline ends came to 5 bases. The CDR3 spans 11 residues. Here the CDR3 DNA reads TGTGCCAGCAGCCCAGAAGATACGCAGTATTTT. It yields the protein CASSPEDTQYF. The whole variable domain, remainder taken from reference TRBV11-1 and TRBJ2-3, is EAEVAQSPRYKITEKSQAVAFWCDPISGHATLYWYRQILGQGPELLVQFQDESVVDDSQLPKDRFSAERLKGVDSTLKIQPAELGDSAMYLCASSPEDTQYFGPGTRLTVL.

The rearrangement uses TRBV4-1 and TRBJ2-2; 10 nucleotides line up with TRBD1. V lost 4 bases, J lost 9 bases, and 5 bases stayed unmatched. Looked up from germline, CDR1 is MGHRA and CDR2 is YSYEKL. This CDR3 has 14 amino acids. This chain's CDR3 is CASSPRDRGRELFF. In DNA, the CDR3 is TGCGCCAGCAGCCCCCGGGACAGGGGCCGGGAGCTGTTTTTT.

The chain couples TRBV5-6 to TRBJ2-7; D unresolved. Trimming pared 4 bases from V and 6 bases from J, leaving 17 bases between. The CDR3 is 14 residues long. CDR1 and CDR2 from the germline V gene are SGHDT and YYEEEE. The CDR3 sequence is CASSLQHLSGEQYF. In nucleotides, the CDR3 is TGTGCCAGCAGCCTACAACACCTCTCCGGCGAGCAGTACTTC.

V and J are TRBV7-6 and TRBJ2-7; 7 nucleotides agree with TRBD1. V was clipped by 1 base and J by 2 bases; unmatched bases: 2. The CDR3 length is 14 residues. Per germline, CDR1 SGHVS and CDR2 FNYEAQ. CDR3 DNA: TGTGCCAGCAGCTTAGTGGACAGGACCTACGAGCAGTACTTC. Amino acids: CASSLVDRTYEQYF.

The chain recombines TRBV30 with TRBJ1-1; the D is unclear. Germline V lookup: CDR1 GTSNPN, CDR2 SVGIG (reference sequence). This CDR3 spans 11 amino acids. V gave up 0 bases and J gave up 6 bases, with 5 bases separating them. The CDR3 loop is CAWSVVAEAFF. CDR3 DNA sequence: TGTGCCTGGAGTGTAGTTGCTGAAGCTTTCTTT.

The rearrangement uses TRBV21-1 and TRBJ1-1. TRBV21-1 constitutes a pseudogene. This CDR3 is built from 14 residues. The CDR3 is CASSGGALNTEAFF. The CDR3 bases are TGTGCCAGCAGTGGGGGGGCTCTGAACACTGAAGCTTTCTTT.

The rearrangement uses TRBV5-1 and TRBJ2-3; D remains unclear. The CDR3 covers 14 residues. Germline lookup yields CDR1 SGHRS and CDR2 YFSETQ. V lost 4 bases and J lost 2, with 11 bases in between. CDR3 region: CASSLMGNTDTQYF. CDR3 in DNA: TGCGCCAGCAGCCTGATGGGCAACACAGATACGCAGTATTTT.

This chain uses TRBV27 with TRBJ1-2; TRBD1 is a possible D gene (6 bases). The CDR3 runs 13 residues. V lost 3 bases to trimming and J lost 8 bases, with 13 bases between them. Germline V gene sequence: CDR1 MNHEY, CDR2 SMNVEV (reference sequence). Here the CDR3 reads CASSLGRGDGYTF. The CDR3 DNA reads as TGTGCCAGCAGTTTGGGCAGGGGAGACGGCTACACCTTC.

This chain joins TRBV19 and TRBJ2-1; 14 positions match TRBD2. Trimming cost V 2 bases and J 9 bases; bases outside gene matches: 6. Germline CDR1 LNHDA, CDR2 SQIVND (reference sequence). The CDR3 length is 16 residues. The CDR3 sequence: CASSILGTSGSSEQFF. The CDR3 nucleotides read TGTGCCAGTAGTATACTCGGGACTAGCGGGAGTAGTGAGCAGTTCTTC.

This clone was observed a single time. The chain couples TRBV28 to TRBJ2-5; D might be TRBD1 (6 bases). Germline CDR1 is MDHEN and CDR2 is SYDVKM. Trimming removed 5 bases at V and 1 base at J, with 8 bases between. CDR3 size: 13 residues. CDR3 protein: CASSGTSQETQYF. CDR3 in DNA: TGTGCCAGCAGTGGGACATCCCAAGAGACCCAGTACTTC.